The rows below give T cell receptor beta chains drawn from one sample of a study of T cell responses to AZD1222 COVID-19 vaccine. Method: immunoSEQ multiplex PCR; TCRdb's copy keeps in-frame clones and lacks some. The sample shows tens of thousands of clones, 65% to 90% of them seen only once. The sequencing used peripheral blood, collected on day 0 of AZD1222 vaccination. The receptor set was obtained from an adult in good health. The CDR3 runs from the conserved cysteine through the conserved F or W. Fields, in order: clone size, J gene, V gene, CDR3 length, D gene, CDR3 DNA, CDR3 protein. D genes are given only for firm matches. Clone size is stated in some rows and not others, as once, few, many or a class when expanded.

few,TRBJ2-7,TRBV27,13,TRBD2,TGTGCCAGCACCCCGGGAGGGCGAAACGAGCAGTACTTC,CASTPGGRNEQYF
.,TRBJ1-2,TRBV19,13,.,TGTGCCAGTAGTCGCTGGGGGCAGGATGGCTACACCTTC,CASSRWGQDGYTF
.,TRBJ2-2,TRBV19,14,TRBD1,TGTGCCAGCCTCAGGACAGGGGGCACCGGGGAGCTGTTTTTT,CASLRTGGTGELFF
.,TRBJ1-2,TRBV20-1,11,.,TGCAGTGCTAGACGACAGGATGGCTACACCTTC,CSARRQDGYTF
.,TRBJ1-3,TRBV28,13,.,TGTGCCAGCGACACCAGGCTCCCAAACACCATATATTTT,CASDTRLPNTIYF
once,TRBJ2-5,TRBV7-7,14,.,TGTGCTAGCAGCTTAGCGGTGCAGAAAGAGACCCAGTACTTC,CASSLAVQKETQYF
.,TRBJ2-7,TRBV19,13,TRBD1,TGTGCCAGTAACGCACAGGGGGCGGGCGAGCAGTACTTC,CASNAQGAGEQYF
.,TRBJ1-5,TRBV19,12,.,TGTGCCAGCCGTACAGGGCGCCAGCCCCAGCATTTT,CASRTGRQPQHF
.,TRBJ1-5,TRBV3-1/TRBV3-2,12,.,TGTGCCAGCAGCCACCTTGACCAGCCCCAGCATTTT,CASSHLDQPQHF
.,TRBJ2-2,TRBV3-1/TRBV3-2,16,.,TGTGCCAGCAGCCATGGCACCTCTCGGGGAAGAGGGGAGCTGTTTTTT,CASSHGTSRGRGELFF
.,TRBJ2-7,TRBV5-4,13,.,TGTGCCAGCAGCTTGAGCAGGGCCTACGAGCAGTACTTC,CASSLSRAYEQYF
once,TRBJ2-7,TRBV19,13,.,TGTGCCAGTAGCCTGGGGGCAGGCTACGAGCAGTACTTC,CASSLGAGYEQYF
.,TRBJ1-2,TRBV11-2,16,TRBD1,TGTGCCAGCAGCCTCTCCCTACAGGGGGCGTTTTATGGCTACACCTTC,CASSLSLQGAFYGYTF
.,TRBJ2-7,TRBV6-5,14,.,TGTGCCAGCAGACCCCCAAAAGCGACCTACGAGCAGTACTTC,CASRPPKATYEQYF
once,TRBJ1-1,TRBV5-1,13,.,TGCGCCAGCAGCCCGGACAGTAACACTGAAGCTTTCTTT,CASSPDSNTEAFF
.,TRBJ2-7,TRBV7-9,13,.,TGTGCCAGCAGTTGGCGGGACGGCTACGAGCAGTACTTC,CASSWRDGYEQYF
once,TRBJ2-4,TRBV30,15,.,TGTGCCTGGAGTGCCAAGGGGAGGTCCAAAAACATTCAGTACTTC,CAWSAKGRSKNIQYF
once,TRBJ1-1,TRBV6-5,14,.,TGTGCCAGCAGTAGGACAGAAACTAACACTGAAGCTTTCTTT,CASSRTETNTEAFF
once,TRBJ2-7,TRBV7-2,15,TRBD1,TGTGCCAGCAGCTCGCAGGGGGCACAACCCTACGAGCAGTACTTC,CASSSQGAQPYEQYF
.,TRBJ2-7,TRBV25-1,16,TRBD2,TGTGCCACCCAACCCCCAGGGGCGGGGGGCTACCACGAGCAGTACTTC,CATQPPGAGGYHEQYF
many,TRBJ1-6,TRBV7-2,14,.,TGTGCCAGCAGCGTCGCCCCGGGGGACTCACCCCTCCACTTT,CASSVAPGDSPLHF
.,TRBJ2-3,TRBV19,11,.,TGTGCCAGTAGTTTCGGGGATACGCAGTATTTT,CASSFGDTQYF
.,TRBJ1-2,TRBV29-1,13,.,TGCAGCGTTGCGGCAGGGCCTAACTATGGCTACACCTTC,CSVAAGPNYGYTF
.,TRBJ1-6,TRBV30,14,.,TGTGCCTTGACTTTGAGCTCCTATAATTCACCCCTCCACTTT,CALTLSSYNSPLHF
.,TRBJ1-1,TRBV7-9,14,TRBD1,TGTGCCAGCAGCGTAGGGACAGTGAACACTGAAGCTTTCTTT,CASSVGTVNTEAFF
.,TRBJ1-5,TRBV18,14,TRBD1,TGTGCCAGCTCCCTGGACAGGAGGCTTCAGCCCCAGCATTTT,CASSLDRRLQPQHF
.,TRBJ1-2,TRBV7-9,15,TRBD1,TGTGCCAGCAGCTCCGGACAGGTATTAAACTATGGCTACACCTTC,CASSSGQVLNYGYTF
.,TRBJ2-7,TRBV18,14,TRBD1,TGTGCCAGCTCACCACCAGGGGGCGGGCGCGAGCAGTACTTC,CASSPPGGGREQYF
.,TRBJ1-1,TRBV6-5,14,.,TGTGCCAGCAGTCCCTCCGGGGGGGGCACTGAAGCTTTCTTT,CASSPSGGGTEAFF
.,TRBJ2-1,TRBV19,15,.,TGTGCCAGTAGTATGCAGGGCAGGCCCTACAATGAGCAGTTCTTC,CASSMQGRPYNEQFF
few,TRBJ1-5,TRBV7-9,15,.,TGTGCCAGCAGCTTCGGGGGAAATAGCAATCAGCCCCAGCATTTT,CASSFGGNSNQPQHF
.,TRBJ2-5,TRBV10-2,13,.,TGCGCCAGCAGTCCCGATCTCCAAGAGACCCAGTACTTC,CASSPDLQETQYF
.,TRBJ1-1,TRBV18,14,TRBD1,TGTGCCAGCTCACCATTGGGACAGGGGACTGAAGCTTTCTTT,CASSPLGQGTEAFF
.,TRBJ2-3,TRBV5-1,14,.,TGCGCCAGCAGCTTGGTAGTTAGTTCAGATACGCAGTATTTT,CASSLVVSSDTQYF
.,TRBJ1-2,TRBV12-5,13,.,TGTGCTAGTGGCTTCGGACCGCTATATGGCTACACCTTC,CASGFGPLYGYTF
.,TRBJ2-2,TRBV9,13,.,TGTGCCAGCAGCGTTCCGGTCTCCGGGGAGCTGTTTTTT,CASSVPVSGELFF
.,TRBJ1-5,TRBV7-8,15,.,TGTGCCAGCAGCTTAAATGTGGGGGCGGAACAGCCCCAGCATTTT,CASSLNVGAEQPQHF
once,TRBJ1-6,TRBV2,16,.,TGTGCCAGTGAGGGGGATCCCTTCTCCTATAATTCACCCCTCCACTTT,CASEGDPFSYNSPLHF
.,TRBJ1-2,TRBV6-5,14,TRBD1,TGTGCCAGCAGTTACGCAGACAGGGTGGGCGGCTACACCTTC,CASSYADRVGGYTF
.,TRBJ2-7,TRBV5-4,14,.,TGTGCCAGCAGCCAACAGGAGGGCTCCTACGAGCAGTACTTC,CASSQQEGSYEQYF
.,TRBJ2-5,TRBV3-1/TRBV3-2,14,.,TGTGCCAGCAGAGGACGGGGGCCACAAGAGACCCAGTACTTC,CASRGRGPQETQYF
.,TRBJ2-1,TRBV12-3/TRBV12-4,12,TRBD2,TGTGCCAGCAGTTCCGGGGGGAACCGAGAGTTCTTC,CASSSGGNREFF
.,TRBJ2-7,TRBV5-6,11,.,TGTGCCAGCAGCTGGTCGGACGAGCAGTACTTC,CASSWSDEQYF
.,TRBJ2-1,TRBV4-1,17,.,TGCGCCAGCAGCCAAGAACAGGGACCGTCTTCCTACAATGAGCAGTTCTTC,CASSQEQGPSSYNEQFF
.,TRBJ2-2,TRBV7-8,18,.,TGTGCCAGCAGCTTATGGGCCCCCGAGGCAGCGACCACCGGGGAGCTGTTTTTT,CASSLWAPEAATTGELFF
.,TRBJ1-1,TRBV9,20,TRBD1,TGTGCCAGCAGCGTAGCCGTACGGGACAGGGGGCGCCGGCTGAACACTGAAGCTTTCTTT,CASSVAVRDRGRRLNTEAFF
.,TRBJ1-6,TRBV5-8,14,.,TGTGCCAGCAGCCGAGGGCCAGAGAATTCACCCCTCCACTTT,CASSRGPENSPLHF
once,TRBJ2-7,TRBV12-3/TRBV12-4,13,.,TGTGCCAGCAGTTTAGGACAGACCTACGAGCAGTACTTC,CASSLGQTYEQYF
.,TRBJ1-6,TRBV27,16,.,TGTGCCAGCAGCCCCACCTGGAGCTCCTATAATTCACCCCTCCACTTT,CASSPTWSSYNSPLHF
.,TRBJ2-1,TRBV19,15,.,TGTGCCAGTAGTATTACCAGCTCCTCCTACAATGAGCAGTTCTTC,CASSITSSSYNEQFF
once,TRBJ2-1,TRBV3-1/TRBV3-2,13,TRBD1,TGTGCCTCCGGGACAGGGGCCTTCAATGAGCAGTTCTTC,CASGTGAFNEQFF
.,TRBJ2-7,TRBV28,15,TRBD1,TGTGCCAGCAGTTCCCGGAGACAGGGGGCCTTCGAGCAGTACTTC,CASSSRRQGAFEQYF
once,TRBJ2-7,TRBV10-3,13,.,TGTGCCATCAGTGAGTACACAGTGTACGAGCAGTACTTC,CAISEYTVYEQYF
.,TRBJ2-2,TRBV27,9,.,TGTGCCAACACCGGGGAGCTGTTTTTT,CANTGELFF
.,TRBJ2-2,TRBV5-1,17,TRBD2,TGCGCCAGCAGCTCCGGACTAGCGGGGGCCTCCACCGGGGAGCTGTTTTTT,CASSSGLAGASTGELFF
.,TRBJ2-7,TRBV12-3/TRBV12-4,13,.,TGTGCCAGCAGTTTTCATTCCCAAATGGAGCAGTACTTC,CASSFHSQMEQYF
.,TRBJ1-2,TRBV19,15,.,TGTGCCAGTAGTATCGTAGCAGGGGCAGACTATGGCTACACCTTC,CASSIVAGADYGYTF
.,TRBJ1-2,TRBV28,13,TRBD1,TGTGCCAGCAGCATCCGACAGGGGCTTCCCTACACCTTC,CASSIRQGLPYTF